These 10 T cell receptor beta chains share one sample of origin, sequenced in a study of cytomegalovirus exposure and HLA in healthy donors. 13 Jbeta primers and 60 Vbeta primers were used for the PCR. Profiled with immunoSEQ multiplex PCR; TCRdb holds only in-frame clones, not every one. The table gives about 200,000 clones; the top ten clones make up roughly 0.74% of it. The sequencing input was PBMCs. All receptors come from a boy between 10 and 17 years old in good health and CMV-seronegative.

This rearrangement joins TRBV28 to TRBJ2-7; 10 bases align to TRBD1. Germline-derived CDR1 and CDR2 are MDHEN and SYDVKM. V lost 6 bases and J lost 5; bases outside the gene matches: 10. The CDR3 totals 15 residues. For the CDR3, the DNA is TGTGCCAGCAGATCATGGGGGGACAGGGGCAACGAGCAGTACTTC. It codes for CASRSWGDRGNEQYF.

In regard to this clone: This CDR3 is also generated by other DNA sequences in the sample. This rearrangement joins TRBV30 to TRBJ1-1, with D possibly TRBD1 on 6 matching bases. Trimming removed 1 base at V and 5 bases at J, with 17 bases between. Germline CDR1 is GTSNPN and CDR2 is SVGIG (reference sequence). This CDR3 is 15 amino acids long. CDR3 nucleotides: TGTGCCTGGAGTGCCCCCGTGGGGGCCGTAACTGAAGCTTTCTTT. This gives the protein CAWSAPVGAVTEAFF.

This chain joins TRBV25-1 and TRBJ1-1, with 9 bases identical to TRBD1. The CDR3 has 14 residues. Germline lookup yields CDR1 MGHDK and CDR2 SYGVNS. V lost 7 bases to trimming and J lost 1 base; unmatched junction nucleotides: 4. The CDR3 sequence is CASISDRGNTEAFF. CDR3 sequence (DNA): TGTGCCAGCATTTCGGACAGGGGGAACACTGAAGCTTTCTTT.

This chain connects TRBV18 to TRBJ2-3, with D possibly TRBD1 on 7 matching bases. Deletions cut 6 bases from V and 3 bases from J, with 22 bases between. CDR1 is KGHSH, CDR2 LQKENI, per germline. CDR3 length: 17 residues. CDR3 bases: TGTGCCAGCTCCGGGACAGCCGGAGCTGGGGGGACAGATACGCAGTATTTT. This gives the protein CASSGTAGAGGTDTQYF.

CDR3 DNA sequence: TGTGCCACCAGCAGGCGACAGGGTCGGCCAGATACGCAGTATTTT. Amino acid sequence: CATSRRQGRPDTQYF. The V call is TRBV15, the J call TRBJ2-3, with TRBD1 identical over 7 bases. This CDR3 has 15 amino acids. Germline V gives CDR1 LNHNV, CDR2 YYDKDF (reference sequence). V gave up 3 bases and J gave up 4 bases; unmatched junction bases: 7.

The chain couples TRBV27 to TRBJ1-1, with D perhaps TRBD1 (6 bases). From germline, CDR1 is MNHEY and CDR2 SMNVEV (reference sequence). This CDR3 is built from 15 residues. Trimming cost V 3 bases and J 5 bases, with 16 bases left between them. CDR3 coding DNA: TGTGCCAGCAGTTTCCTAGACAGGCCGGGGACTGAAGCTTTCTTT. This encodes CASSFLDRPGTEAFF.

This chain links TRBV19 with TRBJ1-5, with D perhaps matching TRBD1 (5 bases). This CDR3 is 17 amino acids long. Germline V gene data show CDR1 as LNHDA and CDR2 as SQIVND (reference sequence). The ends were cut back, 7 bases at V and 1 base at J, with 20 bases in the middle. As DNA, the CDR3 is TGTGCCAGTATGAGAACCTCGACCTCAGGGAGCAATCAGCCCCAGCATTTT. Protein product: CASMRTSTSGSNQPQHF.

The rearrangement joins TRBV7-9 to TRBJ2-5; the match to TRBD1 covers 7 bases. This CDR3 region has 13 residues. The germline V gene has CDR1 SEHNR and CDR2 FQNEAQ (reference sequence). The V segment lost 10 bases and the J segment 3 bases; nucleotides outside the gene matches: 8. The CDR3 DNA is TGTGCCACCCGAAGGGACAGTAAAGAGACCCAGTACTTC. Translating it yields CATRRDSKETQYF.

CDR3 DNA sequence: TGTGCCAGCAGCCCGGGACAGGACTACGAGCAGTACTTC. Translation: CASSPGQDYEQYF. V gene TRBV27 combines with J gene TRBJ2-7; 8 bases fit TRBD1. CDR3 length equals 13 residues. Per germline, CDR1 MNHEY and CDR2 SMNVEV (reference sequence). Losses at the gene ends were 6 bases for V and 3 bases for J; bases not matched to a gene: 4.

V usage is TRBV11-3 and J usage is TRBJ2-3; possible D gene TRBD2, 6 bases. Germline loops: CDR1 SGHNT, CDR2 YENEEA. The germline V and J ends were trimmed by 5 bases and 0 bases, with 15 bases remaining between them. This CDR3 region has 16 residues. CDR3 in amino acids: CASSRGAGRSTDTQYF. CDR3 coding DNA: TGTGCCAGCAGCCGAGGGGCAGGGAGGAGCACAGATACGCAGTATTTT. Based on the CDR3 plus reference TRBV11-3 and TRBJ2-3, the full variable domain is EAGVVQSPRYKIIEKKQPVAFWCNPISGHNTLYWYLQNLGQGPELLIRYENEEAVDDSQLPKDRFSAERLKGVDSTLKIQPAELGDSAVYLCASSRGAGRSTDTQYFGPGTRLTVL.